The present T cell receptor beta chain was sequenced within a study of T cells after yellow fever vaccination. Study-wide context: It was SMART-Seq v4 Ultra Low Input that prepared the fractions with low cell numbers.

Overall study results and limits: Once the booster was given, most primary-vaccination clones reappeared, at approximately 97% for CD4 and over 70% for CD8.

This clonotype was seen ten or more times. Its antigen is not identified. 5'RACE template switching added a universal primer site and UMIs to TCR cDNA. Via MiXCR, TCRdb re-called the 5' RACE reads, giving one row per CDR3 protein. This table has over 200,000 distinct CDR3 sequences, over 6.5% appearing once. The CDR3 is 13 amino acids. V lost 4 bases and J 9 bases, leaving 13 bases between the germline ends. Germline V lookup: CDR1 MNHEY, CDR2 SVGEGT. This chain connects TRBV6-2 or TRBV6-3 to TRBJ2-1, with D possibly matching TRBD2 (5 bases). Sequencing was performed on CD4+ T cells sorted from PBMCs, taken on the day of the yellow fever booster vaccination. This TCR came from a young man who received the YFV17D yellow fever vaccine. CDR3 bases: TGTGCCAGCAGTTTCACTAGATTCCTTGAGCAGTTCTTC. Protein sequence: CASSFTRFLEQFF.